Each of the 30 T cell receptor beta chains below was sequenced from the same sample in a study of T cells in Graves' hyperthyroidism and ophthalmopathy. RNA transcripts provided the source from which TCR beta CDR3 regions were amplified. An initial round of RT-PCR targeting the TCR CDR3 relied on the HTBI primer set. TCRdb recomputed calls from the multiplex PCR reads with MiXCR, one row per CDR3 protein. Of around 400,000 distinct CDR3 sequences detected, roughly 15% appear once; the ten largest clones hold about 21%. The sample was blood. These receptors all come from a woman aged 60-75 years with Graves' ophthalmopathy.

This clonotype occurred many times. The chain employs TRBV6-1 and TRBJ2-5, with 13 bases fitting TRBD2. This CDR3 is 15 amino acids long. The germline gives CDR1 MNHNS, CDR2 SASEGT. J lost 0 bases, V lost 6 bases, and 1 base had no gene match. CDR3 bases: TGTGCCAGCAGCGGGACTAGCGGGAACCAAGAGACCCAGTACTTC. Its translation is CASSGTSGNQETQYF.

This clonotype was recorded at least ten times. The V call is TRBV28, the J call TRBJ2-7, with TRBD2 as a possible D gene (6 bases). The germline V gene encodes CDR1 MDHEN and CDR2 SYDVKM. The V end lost 6 bases, the J end lost 0 bases, and 6 bases lay between the germline ends. This CDR3 comprises 12 residues. The CDR3 protein is CASSGSSYEQYF. For the CDR3, the DNA is TGTGCCAGCAGCGGGAGCTCCTACGAGCAGTACTTC. Full variable domain (outside the CDR3, taken from reference TRBV28 and TRBJ2-7): DVKVTQSSRYLVKRTGEKVFLECVQDMDHENMFWYRQDPGLGLRLIYFSYDVKMKEKGDIPEGYSVSREKKERFSLILESASTNQTSMYLCASSGSSYEQYFGPGTRLTVT.

With respect to this clonotype: A much larger clone is a single base away; this may be a read error. V is TRBV6-1 and J is TRBJ2-1, with unresolved D. Trimming removed 3 bases at V and 9 bases at J, with 9 bases between. The CDR3 is made up of 12 amino acids. Germline V CDR1 and CDR2: MNHNS, SASEGT. CDR3 loop: CASSDYGCEQFF. The CDR3 DNA reads TGTGCCAGCAGTGATTACGGTTGTGAGCAGTTCTTC.

This clonotype was seen repeatedly, ten times or more. The J gene is TRBJ2-2, the V gene TRBV5-8, with 8 bases matching TRBD2. J gave up 5 bases and V 0 bases, and 6 bases lay outside the gene matches. Germline V CDR1 and CDR2: SGHTS, YDEGEE. The CDR3 loop spans 16 amino acids. CDR3 sequence reads: CASSLAFAGGTGELFF. The CDR3 region has the DNA TGTGCCAGCAGCTTGGCGTTTGCGGGAGGAACCGGGGAGCTGTTTTTT.

This clonotype was counted a few times. The rearrangement joins TRBV20-1 to TRBJ2-7, with TRBD2 identical over 10 bases. The CDR3 totals 14 residues. CDR1 is DFQATT and CDR2 is SNEGSKA in the germline V gene (reference sequence). V lost 6 bases to trimming and J lost 3 bases; unmatched junction nucleotides: 8. DNA of the CDR3: TGCAGTGCCACTAGCGGGGCCAGATACTACGAGCAGTACTTC. Its protein product is CSATSGARYYEQYF.

In its sample, this clonotype was seen many times. V gene TRBV20-1 combines with J gene TRBJ1-1; D unclear. V lost 6 bases, J lost 1 base, and 9 bases lay in between. From germline, CDR1 is DFQATT and CDR2 SNEGSKA (reference sequence). The CDR3 is 12 residues long. This chain's CDR3 is CSASHWNTEAFF. Here the CDR3 DNA reads TGCAGTGCCAGTCACTGGAACACTGAAGCTTTCTTT.

With regard to this clonotype: A much more abundant neighbour one base away suggests this may be a read error. V usage is TRBV2 and J usage is TRBJ2-5; D is unresolved. The germline CDR1 and CDR2 sequences are SNHLY and FYNNEI. CDR3 length: 14 amino acids. The CDR3 protein is CVSSSLGQQETQYF. CDR3 bases: TGTGTCAGCAGCTCTTTAGGCCAGCAAGAGACCCAGTACTTC.

Comments on this clonotype: One junction end disagrees with the germline gene, perhaps due to a read error. The rearrangement links TRBV28 to TRBJ1-5; perhaps TRBD1 as D (5 bases). The germline V gene encodes CDR1 MDHEN and CDR2 SYDVKM. The length of the CDR3 is 13 residues. CDR3 in DNA: TGTGTCAGCAGAGAGGGGAACAATCAGCCCCAGCATTTT. The encoded protein is CVSREGNNQPQHF.

This clonotype was recorded many times. V and J are TRBV30 and TRBJ1-5, with D unresolved. CDR1 is GTSNPN, CDR2 SVGIG, per germline (reference sequence). V was trimmed by 2 bases and J by 0 bases, leaving 5 bases between them. The CDR3 sequence is 13 residues long. CDR3 bases: TGTGCCTGGAGTCCCGATAGCAATCAGCCCCAGCATTTT. Protein product: CAWSPDSNQPQHF.

In its sample, this clonotype was seen many times. The V and J genes are TRBV7-3 and TRBJ2-3; 8 positions match TRBD1. This CDR3 is 13 amino acids long. Per the germline V gene, CDR1 is SGHTA and CDR2 is FQGTGA. With V trimmed by 5 bases and J by 4 bases, 2 bases remained unmatched. The DNA for the CDR3 is TGTGCCAGCAGCAGACAGGGGTCAGATACGCAGTATTTT. Translating gives CASSRQGSDTQYF.

A remark on this clonotype: One end of the junction varies from germline; a read error may be responsible. The chain is built from TRBV18 and TRBJ2-2; possible D gene TRBD2, 5 bases. Germline CDR1 KGHSH, CDR2 LQKENI. The CDR3 sequence is 14 residues long. The CDR3 coding sequence is TGTGTCAGCTCACCGCGGACTGCCACCGGGGAGCTGTTTTTT. This sequence encodes CVSSPRTATGELFF.

This clonotype was counted only a few times. The gene calls are TRBV27 and TRBJ2-1; 7 bases align to TRBD2. The V segment lost 5 bases and the J segment 6 bases; nucleotides outside the gene matches: 16. The CDR3 totals 17 residues. Looked up from germline, CDR1 is MNHEY and CDR2 is SMNVEV (reference sequence). For the CDR3, the DNA is TGTGCCAGCAGTCCCCCCCCGGGACTAACCTCTCTCAATGAGCAGTTCTTC. Its protein is CASSPPPGLTSLNEQFF.

The chain has TRBV27 and TRBJ1-2, with D maybe TRBD1 (6 bases). Trimming stripped 4 bases from V and 2 bases from J, with 11 bases between. Per germline, CDR1 MNHEY and CDR2 SMNVEV (reference sequence). The CDR3 is 14 residues long. CDR3 loop: CASSSTGTNYGYTF. The CDR3 DNA follows: TGTGCCAGCAGTTCCACAGGGACCAACTATGGCTACACCTTC.

This clonotype was picked up many times. This chain connects TRBV5-1 to TRBJ2-5, with unresolved D. The CDR3 loop spans 13 amino acids. Germline CDR1 is SGHRS and CDR2 is YFSETQ. Trimming stripped 0 bases from V and 5 bases from J, with 8 bases between. The CDR3 reads CASSLEGFETQYF. DNA for the CDR3: TGCGCCAGCAGCTTGGAGGGTTTTGAGACCCAGTACTTC. Variable domain in full (rest from reference TRBV5-1 and TRBJ2-5): KAGVTQTPRYLIKTRGQQVTLSCSPISGHRSVSWYQQTPGQGLQFLFEYFSETQRNKGNFPGRFSGRQFSNSRSEMNVSTLELGDSALYLCASSLEGFETQYFGPGTRLLVL.

Many counts were recorded for this clonotype. The chain carries TRBV12-3 or TRBV12-4 and TRBJ1-2; D possibly corresponds to TRBD1 (6 bases). Trimming shortened V by 3 bases and J by 7 bases, and 18 bases separated the two germline ends. This CDR3 is 15 amino acids long. The CDR3 here is CASSFVLRGDSGYTF. CDR3 sequence (DNA): TGTGCCAGCAGTTTTGTCCTCAGGGGAGACTCTGGCTACACCTTC.

The chain recombines TRBV28 with TRBJ2-1; 12 nucleotides agree with TRBD2. Germline CDR1 reads MDHEN; CDR2 reads SYDVKM. The junction had 6 bases not matched to a gene; V was cut back by 11 bases and J by 1 base. The CDR3 has 15 residues. In nucleotides, the CDR3 is TGTGCCGTCGGACTAGCGGGAAAATCCTACAATGAGCAGTTCTTC. Its translation is CAVGLAGKSYNEQFF.

In its sample, this clonotype was seen a few times. J is TRBJ2-7 and V is TRBV6-1; D unresolved. The germline V gene has CDR1 MNHNS and CDR2 SASEGT. The CDR3 sequence is 13 residues long. Trimming removed 5 bases at V and 0 bases at J, with 8 bases between. This CDR3 reads CASSRTTSYEQYF. As DNA, the CDR3 is TGTGCCAGCAGTCGCACCACCTCCTACGAGCAGTACTTC.

There are a few counts of this clonotype. The V and J genes are TRBV4-1 and TRBJ1-1; 9 bases agree with TRBD1. The germline V gene encodes CDR1 MGHRA and CDR2 YSYEKL. The CDR3 loop spans 19 amino acids. The J segment lost 4 bases and the V segment lost 8 bases, leaving 23 bases of the junction unmatched. CDR3 bases: TGCGCCAGCGGCGAGGGAACCGGGGACAGGGTGACTGTGAGCACTGAAGCTTTCTTT. Its protein is CASGEGTGDRVTVSTEAFF.

This clonotype was observed at least ten times. The CDR3 protein is CASSGPGVANEKLFF. CDR3 DNA: TGTGCCAGCAGTGGACCAGGGGTTGCTAATGAAAAACTGTTTTTT. The chain uses TRBV12-3 or TRBV12-4 and TRBJ1-4, with a weak D call TRBD1 (6 bases). The CDR3 covers 15 residues. The germline V and J ends were trimmed by 5 bases and 3 bases, with 13 bases remaining between them.

J is TRBJ2-7 and V is TRBV20-1; TRBD2 matches 10 bases. The CDR3 loop spans 16 amino acids. V was clipped by 5 bases and J by 0 bases; unmatched bases: 10. Germline V gene data show CDR1 as DFQATT and CDR2 as SNEGSKA (reference sequence). The CDR3 DNA reads TGCAGTGCTCTACCGGGACTAGCGCCGGACTCCTACGAGCAGTACTTC. Its protein product is CSALPGLAPDSYEQYF.

The chain combines TRBV7-9 with TRBJ2-1; D call uncertain. Germline V gene data show CDR1 as SEHNR and CDR2 as FQNEAQ (reference sequence). V lost 3 bases, J lost 0 bases, and 6 bases lay in between. The CDR3 totals 14 residues. The CDR3 nucleotides are TGTGCCAGCAGCTTGTTAGACTCCTACAATGAGCAGTTCTTC. Its translation is CASSLLDSYNEQFF.

Note on this clonotype: This could be a read error, since a much larger clone is one nucleotide away. The V and J genes are TRBV20-1 and TRBJ1-5; unclear D gene. The CDR3 length is 12 residues. From germline, CDR1 is DFQATT and CDR2 SNEGSKA (reference sequence). V lost 3 bases to trimming and J lost 11 bases, with 14 bases between them. The CDR3 loop reads CSARRRHEAQHF. As DNA, the CDR3 is TGCAGTGCTAGGCGCCGGCATGAGGCCCAGCATTTT.

This sequence joins TRBV6-1 and TRBJ2-1, with a possible D match to TRBD2 (6 bases). The CDR3 has 15 residues. Germline V gene sequence: CDR1 MNHNS, CDR2 SASEGT. Trimming removed 1 base at V and 0 bases at J, with 7 bases between. The CDR3 nucleotides are TGTGCCAGCAGTGAAGGGGACTTCTCCTACAATGAGCAGTTCTTC. It encodes CASSEGDFSYNEQFF.

A remark on this clonotype: This may come from a read error, since a much larger clone is one base off. The J gene is TRBJ2-3, the V gene TRBV27; D is unresolved. Germline V gene data show CDR1 as MNHEY and CDR2 as SMNVEV (reference sequence). The CDR3 totals 14 residues. Trimming took 7 bases from V and 2 from J, leaving 13 bases between them. CDR3 nucleotides: TGTGCCAGCAAGCACATGGCAACCACAGATACGCAGTATTTT. As protein: CASKHMATTDTQYF.

For this clonotype: This may come from a read error, since a much larger clone is one base off. The CDR3 DNA reads as TGCAGCACAACAGGGGAGTCCTACGGGCAGTACTTC. Its protein is CSTTGESYGQYF. The chain joins TRBV29-1 to TRBJ2-7; 7 nucleotides line up with TRBD1. Per the germline V gene, CDR1 is SQVTM and CDR2 is ANQGSEA. This CDR3 is built from 12 residues.

In its sample, this clonotype was seen a few times. V usage is TRBV3-1 and J usage is TRBJ2-7; 7 bases fit TRBD2. In germline, CDR1 is LGHDT, CDR2 YNNKEL (reference sequence). The CDR3 covers 14 residues. V lost 3 bases and J lost 7; bases outside the gene matches: 9. This CDR3 is CASSHGGTKGEQYF. CDR3 nucleotides: TGTGCCAGCAGCCACGGGGGGACCAAGGGGGAGCAGTACTTC.

This sequence joins TRBV20-1 and TRBJ2-1, with 11 bases that match TRBD2. The CDR3 is made up of 13 amino acids. The germline gives CDR1 DFQATT, CDR2 SNEGSKA (reference sequence). The V and J ends lost 7 bases and 4 bases, in that order; junction bases with no gene match: 3. CDR3 protein: CSVTSGSYNEQFF. The CDR3 DNA is TGCAGTGTTACTAGCGGGAGTTACAATGAGCAGTTCTTC.

CDR3 loop: CASSSLAGGPHEQYF. CDR3 DNA sequence: TGTGCCAGCAGTTCCCTAGCGGGAGGGCCCCACGAGCAGTACTTC. The chain joins TRBV12-3 or TRBV12-4 to TRBJ2-7; TRBD2 agrees at 12 bases. The V and J ends lost 4 bases and 5 bases, in that order; junction bases with no gene match: 6. The CDR3 totals 15 residues.

This clonotype has a count of ten or more. The chain recombines TRBV7-8 with TRBJ2-1; D ambiguous. Deletions cut 5 bases from V and 8 bases from J, with 16 bases between. This CDR3 is built from 14 residues. Germline V lookup: CDR1 SGHVS, CDR2 FQNEAQ. DNA of the CDR3: TGTGCCAGCAGCCCCGTCGAGTTCTTGGATGAGCAGTTCTTC. Translating it yields CASSPVEFLDEQFF.

This clonotype was found many times. For the CDR3, the DNA is TGTGCCTGGAGTGTACGGGCGGGGGATTCTGGCTACACCTTC. Translation gives CAWSVRAGDSGYTF. This chain links TRBV30 with TRBJ1-2, with a possible D match to TRBD1 (5 bases). This CDR3 has 14 amino acids. V was clipped by 0 bases and J by 7 bases, with 15 bases between them. CDR1 and CDR2 from the germline V gene are GTSNPN and SVGIG (reference sequence).